The 4 T cell receptor beta chains reported below all come from one sample, sequenced in a study of CXCR3-negative and CXCR3-positive naive CD8 T cells (dated by TCRdb to the late 2010s). These TCRs' antigens remain unknown. Here is what the overall study found, with its caveats: TRB CDR3s from CXCR3-positive naive cells showed higher hydrophobicity (lower Kidera factor 4), lower energy, and higher strength and volume indices than CXCR3-negative naive cells.

Sequencer: NextSeq 550. The Human TCR Profiling Kit (MiLaboratory) was used to prepare UMI-labeled 5' RACE TRB cDNA libraries. Reads reprocessed by TCRdb are summarized as one entry per CDR3 protein sequence, and DNA is absent. The table for this sample records some 150,000 distinct CDR3 sequences. In total, the top ten clones hold about 0.3% of the sample. Sequencing was done on a sample of naive CXCR3+ CD8+ T cells from blood. The cell subset or site label corresponds to: CD45RO-CCR7+CD27+CD95- naive CD8+ T cells expressing CXCR3 (TNR3+). Receptors originate from a human donor in good health. Some clones in this sample may be carry-over from other donors' samples.

V and J are TRBV6-5 and TRBJ2-2; no DNA is available, so the TRBD1 call from TCRdb remains unchecked. The CDR3 contains 16 residues. Germline values: CDR1 MNHEY, CDR2 SVGAGI. This CDR3 reads CASSYVGGDNTGELFF.

The V call is TRBV10-1, the J call TRBJ2-3. This CDR3 comprises 13 residues. The germline V gene has CDR1 WNHNN and CDR2 SYGVQD (reference sequence). The CDR3 here is CASSDSSTDTQYF.

The chain couples TRBV4-3 to TRBJ2-3; TCRdb reports TRBD1, a call that lacks DNA to check it against. CDR1 is LGHNA, CDR2 YSLEER, per germline. There are 16 residues in the CDR3. Here the CDR3 reads CASSRSQGGGPDTQYF.

V and J are TRBV30 and TRBJ2-7. CDR1 is GTSNPN and CDR2 is SVGIG in the germline V gene (reference sequence). CDR3 length: 13 residues. The CDR3 spells CAWSDRGSYEQYF.